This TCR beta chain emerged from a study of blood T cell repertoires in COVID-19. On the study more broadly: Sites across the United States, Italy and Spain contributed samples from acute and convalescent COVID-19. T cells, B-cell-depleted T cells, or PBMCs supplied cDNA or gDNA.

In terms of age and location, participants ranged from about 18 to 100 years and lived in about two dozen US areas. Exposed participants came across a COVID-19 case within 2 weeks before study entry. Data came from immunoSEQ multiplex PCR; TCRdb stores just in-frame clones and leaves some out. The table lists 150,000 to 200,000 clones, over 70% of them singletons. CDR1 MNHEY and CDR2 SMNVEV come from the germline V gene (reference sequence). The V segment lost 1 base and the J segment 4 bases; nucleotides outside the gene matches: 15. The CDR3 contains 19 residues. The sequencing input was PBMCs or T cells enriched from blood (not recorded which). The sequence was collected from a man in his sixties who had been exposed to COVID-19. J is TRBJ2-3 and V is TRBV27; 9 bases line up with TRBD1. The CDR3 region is CASSLYLPGQGRGSDTQYF. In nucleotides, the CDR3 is TGTGCCAGCAGTTTATACCTCCCGGGACAGGGAAGAGGTTCAGATACGCAGTATTTT.